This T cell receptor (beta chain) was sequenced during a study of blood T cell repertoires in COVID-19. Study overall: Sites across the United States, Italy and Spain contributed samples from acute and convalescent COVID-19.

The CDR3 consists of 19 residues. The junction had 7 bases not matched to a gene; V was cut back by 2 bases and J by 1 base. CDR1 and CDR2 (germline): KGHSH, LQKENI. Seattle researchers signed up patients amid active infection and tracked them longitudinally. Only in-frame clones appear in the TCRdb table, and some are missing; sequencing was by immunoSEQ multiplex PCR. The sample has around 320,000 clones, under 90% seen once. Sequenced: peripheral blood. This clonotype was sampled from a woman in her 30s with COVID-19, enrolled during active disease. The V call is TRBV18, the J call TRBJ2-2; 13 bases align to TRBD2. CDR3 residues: CASSPIRTSGGQNTGELFF. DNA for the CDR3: TGTGCCAGCTCACCAATCCGGACTAGCGGGGGACAGAACACCGGGGAGCTGTTTTTT.